These 27 T cell receptor beta chains share one sample of origin, sequenced in a study of shared clonotypes between healthy human individuals (dated by TCRdb to the early 2020s). Library creation used the immunoSEQ multiplex PCR assay. As stored in TCRdb, this immuneACCESS dataset retains in-frame rearrangements with V and J assigned. A fraction of the clones does not appear; measured against another copy, unresolved V genes explain less than half of the discrepancy, and the remainder lacks a known reason. Within this sample are approximately 980,000 clones, with over 75% of them counted one time only. The ten biggest clones cover around 1.4% of the sample. Input material: memory CD4+ T cells sorted from blood. The label giving this sample's cell subset or site can be read as: CD45RA-negative fraction. These receptors originate from a man aged 18 to 30 in good health.

The chain has TRBV19 and TRBJ2-1; D perhaps matches TRBD2 (6 bases). Trimming took 6 bases from V and 4 from J, leaving 16 bases between them. Germline V gives CDR1 LNHDA, CDR2 SQIVND (reference sequence). This CDR3 has 15 residues. The CDR3 sequence is CASSEGGTRYNEQFF. In nucleotides, the CDR3 is TGTGCCAGTAGCGAAGGCGGGACCAGATACAATGAGCAGTTCTTC.

This sequence joins TRBV15 and TRBJ2-7, with no clear D. The CDR3 consists of 13 residues. Germline lookup yields CDR1 LNHNV and CDR2 YYDKDF (reference sequence). Trimming took 3 bases from V and 1 from J, leaving 7 bases between them. The CDR3 region is CATSREQSYEQYF. CDR3 in DNA: TGTGCCACCAGCAGGGAACAGTCCTACGAGCAGTACTTC.

The chain combines TRBV5-6 with TRBJ1-6; TRBD1 matches at 7 bases. Per the germline V gene, CDR1 is SGHDT and CDR2 is YYEEEE. J was trimmed by 2 bases and V by 1 base; bases with no gene match: 9. The CDR3 consists of 18 residues. In DNA form, the CDR3 reads TGTGCCAGCAGCTTGCGGGCGGGGGGGACAGCCTATAATTCACCCCTCCACTTT. Translating gives CASSLRAGGTAYNSPLHF. Full variable domain (rest looked up from reference TRBV5-6 and TRBJ1-6): DAGVTQSPTHLIKTRGQQVTLRCSPKSGHDTVSWYQQALGQGPQFIFQYYEEEERQRGNFPDRFSGHQFPNYSSELNVNALLLGDSALYLCASSLRAGGTAYNSPLHFGNGTRLTVT.

The V gene is TRBV7-6, the J gene TRBJ1-6; no clear D gene. The CDR3 has 15 amino acids. Looked up from germline, CDR1 is SGHVS and CDR2 is FNYEAQ. V dropped 5 bases and J dropped 10 bases, with 18 bases sitting between them. CDR3 sequence: CASSPGAGTLSPLHF. Written as DNA, the CDR3 is TGTGCCAGCAGCCCAGGCGCAGGTACCCTCTCACCCCTCCACTTT. Full variable domain (missing parts from reference TRBV7-6 and TRBJ1-6): GAGVSQSPRYKVTKRGQDVALRCDPISGHVSLYWYRQALGQGPEFLTYFNYEAQQDKSGLPNDRFSAERPEGSISTLTIQRTEQRDSAMYRCASSPGAGTLSPLHFGNGTRLTVT.

V usage is TRBV6-1 and J usage is TRBJ1-6; a weak D match, TRBD1 (5 bases). Per the germline V gene, CDR1 is MNHNS and CDR2 is SASEGT. V was cut by 7 bases and J by 6 bases, with 16 bases left in between. The CDR3 extends over 15 amino acids. The CDR3 sequence is CASKVLGAGNSPLHF. CDR3 DNA sequence: TGTGCCAGCAAGGTCTTAGGGGCTGGTAATTCACCCCTCCACTTT.

The rearrangement uses TRBV19 and TRBJ1-1; no reliable D call. V was clipped by 4 bases and J by 1 base, with 4 bases between them. This CDR3 region has 12 residues. Looked up from germline, CDR1 is LNHDA and CDR2 is SQIVND (reference sequence). CDR3 sequence: CASSNPNTEAFF. As DNA, the CDR3 is TGTGCCAGTAGTAACCCGAACACTGAAGCTTTCTTT.

This chain joins TRBV6-6 and TRBJ2-3; D uncertain. This CDR3 contains 13 residues. The V end lost 2 bases, the J end lost 4 bases, and 7 bases lay between the germline ends. From germline, CDR1 is MNHNY and CDR2 SVGAGI (reference sequence). The CDR3: CASSYGGADTQYF. For the CDR3, the DNA is TGTGCCAGCAGTTACGGTGGGGCAGATACGCAGTATTTT.

V usage is TRBV30 and J usage is TRBJ1-2; D is unclear. Germline-derived CDR1 and CDR2 are GTSNPN and SVGIG (reference sequence). The germline V and J ends were trimmed by 1 base and 4 bases, with 7 bases remaining between them. CDR3 size: 12 residues. The CDR3 region is CAWSGTGYGYTF. In nucleotides, the CDR3 is TGTGCCTGGAGTGGGACTGGCTATGGCTACACCTTC.

Remarks on this clone: It may be a read error: a sequence one base away is much more abundant. Other DNA sequences in this sample translate to the same CDR3. This chain joins TRBV5-6 and TRBJ2-7; D is ambiguous. The germline CDR1 and CDR2 sequences are SGHDT and YYEEEE. The V gene lost 0 bases and the J gene lost 4 bases, with 5 bases spanning the gap. CDR3 length: 12 residues. CDR3 sequence (DNA): TGTGCCAGCAGCTTGGTGGGGTACGAGCAGTACTTC. Translation: CASSLVGYEQYF.

The chain carries TRBV28 and TRBJ1-5; 7 bases map to TRBD1. This CDR3 region has 15 residues. J lost 6 bases, V lost 5 bases, and 10 bases had no gene match. Germline loops: CDR1 MDHEN, CDR2 SYDVKM. DNA for the CDR3: TGTGCCAGCAGTCTTCCGGGACAGTTCTTTCAGCCCCAGCATTTT. Protein sequence: CASSLPGQFFQPQHF. Full variable domain (outside the CDR3, taken from reference TRBV28 and TRBJ1-5): DVKVTQSSRYLVKRTGEKVFLECVQDMDHENMFWYRQDPGLGLRLIYFSYDVKMKEKGDIPEGYSVSREKKERFSLILESASTNQTSMYLCASSLPGQFFQPQHFGDGTRLSIL.

This clone appeared once. The chain has TRBV30 and TRBJ2-1; D is undetermined. This CDR3 is built from 15 residues. CDR1 GTSNPN and CDR2 SVGIG come from the germline V gene (reference sequence). V dropped 2 bases and J dropped 1 base, with 12 bases sitting between them. The CDR3 coding sequence is TGTGCCTGGAGTCCTGCAGCGTTTTCCTACAATGAGCAGTTCTTC. Its protein product is CAWSPAAFSYNEQFF.

The chain recombines TRBV7-2 with TRBJ2-2, with unresolved D. The length of the CDR3 is 14 residues. V gave up 1 base and J gave up 4 bases, with 7 bases separating them. Per germline, CDR1 SGHTA and CDR2 FQGNSA. This chain's CDR3 is CASSLVASTGELFF. For the CDR3, the DNA is TGTGCCAGCAGCTTAGTAGCCAGCACCGGGGAGCTGTTTTTT. The whole variable domain, filled in from reference TRBV7-2 and TRBJ2-2, reads GAGVSQSPSNKVTEKGKDVELRCDPISGHTALYWYRQSLGQGLEFLIYFQGNSAPDKSGLPSDRFSAERTGGSVSTLTIQRTQQEDSAVYLCASSLVASTGELFFGEGSRLTVL.

The V gene is TRBV6-1, the J gene TRBJ2-7; possibly TRBD2 for D (7 bases). The V gene's germline CDR1 is MNHNS and CDR2 SASEGT. The CDR3 length is 15 residues. Trimming removed 6 bases from V and 1 base from J, with 16 bases in between. CDR3 protein: CASSPRRGGSYEQYF. The CDR3 bases are TGTGCCAGCAGCCCAAGAAGGGGGGGTTCCTACGAGCAGTACTTC.

The rearrangement uses TRBV7-9 and TRBJ1-4; tentatively, D is TRBD1 (5 bases). The length of the CDR3 is 18 residues. Trimming took 5 bases from V and 3 from J, leaving 22 bases between them. CDR1 and CDR2 (germline): SEHNR, FQNEAQ (reference sequence). The CDR3 reads CASSRGTDSLSANEKLFF. The CDR3 bases are TGTGCCAGCAGCCGCGGGACCGACTCCCTTTCAGCTAATGAAAAACTGTTTTTT.

The chain uses TRBV5-6 and TRBJ2-3; the D gene could be TRBD1 or TRBD2 (5 bases each). CDR1 and CDR2 (germline): SGHDT, YYEEEE. Trimming removed 0 bases at V and 4 bases at J, with 12 bases between. CDR3 length: 15 amino acids. Written as DNA, the CDR3 is TGTGCCAGCAGCTTGGCCGGGACCCTCGCAGATACGCAGTATTTT. As protein: CASSLAGTLADTQYF.

V is TRBV30 and J is TRBJ2-1; 15 bases are a match to TRBD2. Unmatched junction bases numbered 4, after V lost 2 bases and J lost 8 bases. The length of the CDR3 is 15 residues. The germline CDR1 and CDR2 sequences are GTSNPN and SVGIG (reference sequence). The CDR3 nucleotides are TGTGCCTGGAGTCTCGGACTAGCGGGAGGGGATGAGCAGTTCTTC. This codes for CAWSLGLAGGDEQFF.

J is TRBJ2-7 and V is TRBV7-2; 7 bases are a match to TRBD1. CDR1 and CDR2 from the germline V gene are SGHTA and FQGNSA. V lost 5 bases, J lost 2 bases, and 3 bases stayed unmatched. The CDR3 loop spans 13 amino acids. CDR3 sequence reads: CASSRGQPYEQYF. DNA of the CDR3: TGTGCCAGCAGCCGGGGACAGCCCTACGAGCAGTACTTC.

The chain combines TRBV27 with TRBJ1-2; 8 positions agree with TRBD1. The germline V gene has CDR1 MNHEY and CDR2 SMNVEV (reference sequence). This CDR3 contains 13 residues. V shed 6 bases and J 4 bases; nucleotides not matched to a gene: 4. CDR3 amino acids: CASSDRGPYGYTF. The CDR3 nucleotides read TGTGCCAGCAGCGACAGGGGTCCCTATGGCTACACCTTC.

This clone was observed a handful of times. The rearrangement joins TRBV6-5 to TRBJ2-3; D unresolved. CDR1 and CDR2 from the germline V gene are MNHEY and SVGAGI. V lost 5 bases to trimming and J lost 11 bases, with 14 bases between them. CDR3 length equals 12 residues. The CDR3: CASSAEVGWQYF. Here the CDR3 DNA reads TGTGCCAGCAGTGCCGAGGTGGGGTGGCAGTATTTT.

The chain combines TRBV30 with TRBJ2-1; TRBD2 is a possible D gene (6 bases). In germline, CDR1 is GTSNPN, CDR2 SVGIG (reference sequence). V lost 3 bases, J lost 0 bases, and 9 bases lay in between. The CDR3 covers 14 residues. This CDR3 reads CAWRRSGSYNEQFF. The CDR3 nucleotides are TGTGCCTGGAGACGTAGCGGCTCCTACAATGAGCAGTTCTTC.

This clone was detected a few times. Here the CDR3 reads CASRYDLAPEAFF. The CDR3, as DNA: TGTGCCAGCAGATACGACCTTGCACCTGAAGCTTTCTTT. The V gene is TRBV2, the J gene TRBJ1-1; D ambiguous. CDR1 is SNHLY, CDR2 FYNNEI, per germline. Trimming pared 6 bases from V and 6 bases from J, leaving 14 bases between. This CDR3 contains 13 residues.

This rearrangement joins TRBV9 to TRBJ1-4, with D possibly being TRBD1 (6 bases). This CDR3 is built from 12 residues. Germline V gene data show CDR1 as SGDLS and CDR2 as YYNGEE. V lost 6 bases to trimming and J lost 7 bases, with 10 bases between them. CDR3 protein: CASNRVGEKLFF. The CDR3 bases are TGTGCCAGCAACAGGGTTGGTGAAAAACTGTTTTTT.

The chain employs TRBV19 and TRBJ2-2; 10 positions match TRBD1. The trim removed 4 bases at V and 9 bases at J, leaving 8 bases unmatched. In germline, CDR1 is LNHDA, CDR2 SQIVND (reference sequence). There are 15 residues in the CDR3. The CDR3 sequence: CASSSGTGAIRELFF. CDR3 nucleotide sequence: TGTGCCAGTAGTAGTGGGACAGGGGCGATCAGGGAGCTGTTTTTT.

CDR3 sequence: CASSRINGGEGEQYF. The CDR3 DNA sequence: TGTGCCAGCAGCCGGATTAATGGGGGGGAGGGCGAGCAGTACTTC. The V gene is TRBV7-8, the J gene TRBJ2-7; 7 bases are shared with TRBD2. The CDR3 spans 15 residues. Trimming removed 5 bases from V and 6 bases from J; junction bases left unmatched: 13. In germline, CDR1 is SGHVS, CDR2 FQNEAQ.

The chain has TRBV5-6 and TRBJ2-7; D gene unclear. The CDR3 covers 12 residues. Trimming removed 0 bases at V and 6 bases at J, with 7 bases between. Per the germline V gene, CDR1 is SGHDT and CDR2 is YYEEEE. The CDR3 loop reads CASSLESIEQYF. CDR3 sequence (DNA): TGTGCCAGCAGCTTGGAGTCGATCGAGCAGTACTTC.

The rearrangement links TRBV9 to TRBJ1-2; unclear D gene. V dropped 0 bases and J dropped 4 bases, with 13 bases sitting between them. CDR1 is SGDLS, CDR2 YYNGEE, per germline. This CDR3 has 15 residues. DNA for the CDR3: TGTGCCAGCAGCGTAGGGGCAGGCGAAATCTATGGCTACACCTTC. Translation gives CASSVGAGEIYGYTF.

This clone was seen more than once but under ten times. V usage is TRBV9 and J usage is TRBJ1-3, with D possibly being TRBD1 (5 bases). V shed 3 bases and J shed 9 bases, with 10 bases lying between them. CDR1 and CDR2 (germline): SGDLS, YYNGEE. There are 12 residues in the CDR3. CDR3 coding DNA: TGTGCCAGCAGCGCCCAGGGTCTCACCATATATTTT. Protein: CASSAQGLTIYF.